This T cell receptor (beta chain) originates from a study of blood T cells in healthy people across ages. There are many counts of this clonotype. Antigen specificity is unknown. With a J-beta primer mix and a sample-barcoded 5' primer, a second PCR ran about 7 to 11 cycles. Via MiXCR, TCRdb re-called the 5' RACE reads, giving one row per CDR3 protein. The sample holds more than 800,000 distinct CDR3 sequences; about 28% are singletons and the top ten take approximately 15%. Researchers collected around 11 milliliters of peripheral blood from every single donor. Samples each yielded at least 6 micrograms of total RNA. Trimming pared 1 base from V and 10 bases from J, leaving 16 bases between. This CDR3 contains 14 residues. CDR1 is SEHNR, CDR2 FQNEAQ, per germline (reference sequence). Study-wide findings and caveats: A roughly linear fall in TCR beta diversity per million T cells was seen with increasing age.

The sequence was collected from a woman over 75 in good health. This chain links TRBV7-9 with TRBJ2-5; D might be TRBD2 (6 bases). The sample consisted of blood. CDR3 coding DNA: TGTGCCAGCAGCTTAGGCGGGGTCAAAACAGACCAGTACTTC. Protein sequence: CASSLGGVKTDQYF. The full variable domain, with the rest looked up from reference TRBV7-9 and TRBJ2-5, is DTGVSQNPRHKITKRGQNVTFRCDPISEHNRLYWYRQTLGQGPEFLTYFQNEAQLEKSRLLSDRFSAERPKGSFSTLEIQRTEQGDSAMYLCASSLGGVKTDQYFGPGTRLLVL.